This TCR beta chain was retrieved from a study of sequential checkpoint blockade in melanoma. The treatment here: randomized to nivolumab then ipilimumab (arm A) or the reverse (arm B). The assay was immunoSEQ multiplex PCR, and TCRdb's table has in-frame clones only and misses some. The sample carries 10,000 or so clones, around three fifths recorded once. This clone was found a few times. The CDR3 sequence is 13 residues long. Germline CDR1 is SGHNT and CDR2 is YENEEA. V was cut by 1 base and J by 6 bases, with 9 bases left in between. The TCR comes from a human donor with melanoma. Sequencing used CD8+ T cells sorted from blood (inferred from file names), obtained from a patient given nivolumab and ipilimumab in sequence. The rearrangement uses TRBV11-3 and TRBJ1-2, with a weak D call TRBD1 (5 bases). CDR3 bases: TGTGCCAGCAGCTTAGGGGGCACGGATGGCTACACCTTC. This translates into CASSLGGTDGYTF.